Described below is a single T cell receptor (beta chain) sequence and its context. This entry comes from a study of technical replicates of blood from several donors. Germline CDR1 reads SGHRS; CDR2 reads YFSETQ. V dropped 0 bases and J dropped 1 base, with 10 bases sitting between them. The CDR3 is 16 residues long. The assay was immunoSEQ multiplex PCR, and TCRdb's table has in-frame clones only and misses some. Of tens of thousands of clones in the sample, about 98% were seen once. Sequenced sample: T cells isolated from PBMCs. The chain has TRBV5-1 and TRBJ2-2; D uncertain. The TCR comes from a human donor in good health. CDR3 protein: CASSLEARQNTGELFF. The DNA of the CDR3 is TGCGCCAGCAGCTTGGAGGCAAGACAGAACACCGGGGAGCTGTTTTTT.